This T cell receptor beta chain was sequenced in a study of OX40 agonist ivuxolimab in advanced cancers. Across the study: It was ivuxolimab, an agonistic anti-OX40 (CD134) antibody, that patients were treated with.

The V and J ends lost 5 bases and 4 bases, in that order; junction bases with no gene match: 7. Germline V gene lookup returns CDR1 MDHEN and CDR2 SYDVKM. The CDR3 totals 14 residues. Libraries were prepared by immunoSEQ multiplex PCR; TCRdb keeps only in-frame clonotypes and omits some of them. The sample contains 87,000 or so clones, about 85% of which appear only once. Comments on this clone: Its matching antigen is unknown.

Whole-study results and caveats: Doses of 0.1 to 3.0 mg/kg were accompanied by clonal expansion of CD4+ and CD8+ blood T cells by week 6.

Sequences were derived from CD4+ or CD8+ T cells sorted from blood, sampled in a trial of the OX40 agonist ivuxolimab. The genes are TRBV28 and TRBJ2-7; 8 bases line up with TRBD1. This receptor was obtained from an adult with an advanced solid tumor such as melanoma, head and neck, liver or kidney cancer. CDR3 sequence reads: CASSSPDRGYEQYF. Here the CDR3 DNA reads TGTGCCAGCAGTAGCCCCGACAGGGGTTACGAGCAGTACTTC.